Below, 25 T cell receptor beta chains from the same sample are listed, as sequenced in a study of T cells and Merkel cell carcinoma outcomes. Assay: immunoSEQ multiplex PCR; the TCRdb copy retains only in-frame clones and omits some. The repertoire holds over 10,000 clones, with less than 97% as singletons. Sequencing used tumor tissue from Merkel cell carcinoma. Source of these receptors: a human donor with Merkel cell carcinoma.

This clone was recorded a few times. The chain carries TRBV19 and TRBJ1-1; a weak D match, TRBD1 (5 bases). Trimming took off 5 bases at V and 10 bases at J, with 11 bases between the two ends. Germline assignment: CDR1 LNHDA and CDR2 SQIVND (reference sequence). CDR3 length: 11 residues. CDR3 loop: CASSGGLRAFF. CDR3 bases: TGTGCCAGTAGTGGGGGGTTACGAGCTTTCTTT.

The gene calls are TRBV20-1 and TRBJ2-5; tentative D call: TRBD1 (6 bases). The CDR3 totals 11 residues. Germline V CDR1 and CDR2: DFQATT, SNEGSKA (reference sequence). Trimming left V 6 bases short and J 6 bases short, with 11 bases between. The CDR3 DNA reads TGCAGTGCGCAGGACAGCCAGACCCAGTACTTC. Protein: CSAQDSQTQYF.

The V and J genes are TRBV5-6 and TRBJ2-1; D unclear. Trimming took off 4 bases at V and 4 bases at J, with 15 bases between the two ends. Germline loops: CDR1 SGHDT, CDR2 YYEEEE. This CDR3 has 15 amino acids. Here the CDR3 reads CASSARLLTYNEQFF. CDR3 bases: TGTGCCAGCAGCGCACGACTCCTGACTTACAATGAGCAGTTCTTC.

The CDR3 spells CASSRGGLGNTEAFF. The CDR3 DNA reads TGTGCCAGCTCTCGAGGAGGGTTGGGTAACACTGAAGCTTTCTTT. This chain links TRBV11-2 with TRBJ1-1; D remains ambiguous. The germline CDR1 and CDR2 sequences are SGHAT and FQNNGV. The CDR3 contains 15 residues. V dropped 8 bases and J dropped 2 bases, with 18 bases sitting between them.

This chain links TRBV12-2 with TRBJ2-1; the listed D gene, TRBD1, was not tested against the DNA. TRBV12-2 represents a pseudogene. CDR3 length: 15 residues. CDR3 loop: CASRYKRTAYNKQFF. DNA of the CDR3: TGTGCAAGTCGCTACAAGCGGACAGCCTACAATAAGCAGTTCTTC.

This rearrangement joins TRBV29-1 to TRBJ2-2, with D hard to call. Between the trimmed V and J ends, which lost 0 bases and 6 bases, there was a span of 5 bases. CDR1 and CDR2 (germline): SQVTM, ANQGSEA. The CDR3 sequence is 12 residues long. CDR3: CSVEEGAGELFF. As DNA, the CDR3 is TGCAGCGTTGAAGAAGGAGCCGGGGAGCTGTTTTTT.

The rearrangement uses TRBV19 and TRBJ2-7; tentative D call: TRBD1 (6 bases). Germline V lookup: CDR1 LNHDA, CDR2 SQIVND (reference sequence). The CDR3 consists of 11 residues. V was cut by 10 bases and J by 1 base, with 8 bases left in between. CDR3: CATGQSYEQYF. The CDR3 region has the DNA TGTGCCACCGGACAGTCCTACGAGCAGTACTTC.

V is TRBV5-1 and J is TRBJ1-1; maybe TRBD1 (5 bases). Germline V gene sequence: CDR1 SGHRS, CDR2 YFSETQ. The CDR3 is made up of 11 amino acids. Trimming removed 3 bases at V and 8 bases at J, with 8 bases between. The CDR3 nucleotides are TGCGCCAGCAGCTCAAGGACAGAAGCTTTCTTT. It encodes CASSSRTEAFF.

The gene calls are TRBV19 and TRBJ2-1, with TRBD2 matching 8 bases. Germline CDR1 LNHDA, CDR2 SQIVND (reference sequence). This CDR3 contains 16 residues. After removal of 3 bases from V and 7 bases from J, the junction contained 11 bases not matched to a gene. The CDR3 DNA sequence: TGTGCCAGTAGTATTATGGCGGGAGGCCCTGGGAATGAGCAGTTCTTC. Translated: CASSIMAGGPGNEQFF.

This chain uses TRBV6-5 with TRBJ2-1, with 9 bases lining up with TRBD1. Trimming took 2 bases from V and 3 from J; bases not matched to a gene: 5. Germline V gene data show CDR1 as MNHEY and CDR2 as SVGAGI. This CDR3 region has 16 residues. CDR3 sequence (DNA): TGTGCCAGCAGTTACGCCGGGACAGGGATCTACAATGAGCAGTTCTTC. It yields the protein CASSYAGTGIYNEQFF.

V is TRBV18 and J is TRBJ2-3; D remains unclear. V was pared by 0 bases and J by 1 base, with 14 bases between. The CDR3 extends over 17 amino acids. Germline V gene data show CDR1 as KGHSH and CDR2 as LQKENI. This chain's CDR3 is CASSPPRIGARTDTQYF. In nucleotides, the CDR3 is TGTGCCAGCTCACCACCAAGGATTGGTGCCCGCACAGATACGCAGTATTTT.

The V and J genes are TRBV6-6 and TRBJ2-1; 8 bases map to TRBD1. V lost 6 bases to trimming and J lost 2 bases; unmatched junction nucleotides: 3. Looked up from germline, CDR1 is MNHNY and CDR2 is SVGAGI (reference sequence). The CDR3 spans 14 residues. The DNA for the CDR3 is TGTGCCAGCAGAACAGGGGGGACCTACAATGAGCAGTTCTTC. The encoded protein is CASRTGGTYNEQFF.

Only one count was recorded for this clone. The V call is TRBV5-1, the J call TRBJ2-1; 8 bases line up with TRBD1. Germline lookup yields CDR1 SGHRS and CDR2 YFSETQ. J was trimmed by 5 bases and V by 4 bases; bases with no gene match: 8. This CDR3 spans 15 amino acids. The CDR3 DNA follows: TGCGCCAGCAGCCAAGGCCCGACAGGGGACAATGAGCAGTTCTTC. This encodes CASSQGPTGDNEQFF.

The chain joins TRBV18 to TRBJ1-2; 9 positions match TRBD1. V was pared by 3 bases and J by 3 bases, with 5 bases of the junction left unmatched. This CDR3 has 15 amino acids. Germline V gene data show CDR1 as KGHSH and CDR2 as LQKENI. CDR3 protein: CASSPGQGRDYGYTF. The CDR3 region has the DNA TGTGCCAGCTCACCGGGACAGGGACGCGACTATGGCTACACCTTC.

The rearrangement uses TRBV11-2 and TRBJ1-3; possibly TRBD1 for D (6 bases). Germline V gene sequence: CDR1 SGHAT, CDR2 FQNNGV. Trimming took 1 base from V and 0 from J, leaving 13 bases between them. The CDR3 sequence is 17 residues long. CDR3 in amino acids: CASSLVGGRSSGNTIYF. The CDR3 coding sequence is TGTGCCAGCAGCTTAGTCGGGGGGCGAAGCTCTGGAAACACCATATATTTT.

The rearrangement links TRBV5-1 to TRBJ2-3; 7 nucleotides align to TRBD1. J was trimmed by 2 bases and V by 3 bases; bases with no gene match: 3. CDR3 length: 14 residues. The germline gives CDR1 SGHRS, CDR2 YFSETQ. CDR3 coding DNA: TGCGCCAGCAGCTCCACAGGGGTCACAGATACGCAGTATTTT. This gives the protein CASSSTGVTDTQYF.

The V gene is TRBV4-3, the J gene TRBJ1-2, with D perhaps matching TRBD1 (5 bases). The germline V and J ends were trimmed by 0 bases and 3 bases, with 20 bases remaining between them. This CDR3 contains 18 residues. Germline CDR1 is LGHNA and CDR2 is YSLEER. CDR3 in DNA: TGCGCCAGCAGCCAAGACAGGGAGATCGGCTTAGGGGACTATGGCTACACCTTC. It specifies CASSQDREIGLGDYGYTF.

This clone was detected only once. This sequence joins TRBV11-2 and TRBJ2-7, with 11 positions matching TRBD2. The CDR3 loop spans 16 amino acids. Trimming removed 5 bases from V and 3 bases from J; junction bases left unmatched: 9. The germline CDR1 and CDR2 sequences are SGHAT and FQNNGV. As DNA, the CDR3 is TGTGCCAGCAGCCCCAGGGGACTAGCGGCAGACTACGAGCAGTACTTC. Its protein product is CASSPRGLAADYEQYF.

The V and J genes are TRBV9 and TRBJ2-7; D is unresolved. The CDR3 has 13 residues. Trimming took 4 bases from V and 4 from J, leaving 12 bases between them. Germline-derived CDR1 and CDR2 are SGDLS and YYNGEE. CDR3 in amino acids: CASSLTPQYEQYF. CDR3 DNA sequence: TGTGCCAGCAGCCTCACCCCCCAATACGAGCAGTACTTC.

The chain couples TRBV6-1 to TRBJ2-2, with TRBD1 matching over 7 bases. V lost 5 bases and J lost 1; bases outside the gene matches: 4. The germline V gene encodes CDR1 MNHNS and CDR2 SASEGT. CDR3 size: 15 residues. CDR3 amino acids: CASSSTGKNTGELFF. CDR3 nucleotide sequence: TGTGCCAGCAGTTCGACAGGGAAGAACACCGGGGAGCTGTTTTTT.

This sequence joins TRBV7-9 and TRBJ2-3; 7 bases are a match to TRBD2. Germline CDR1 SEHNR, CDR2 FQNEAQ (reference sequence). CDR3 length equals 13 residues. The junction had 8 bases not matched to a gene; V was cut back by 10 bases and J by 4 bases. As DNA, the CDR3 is TGTGCCAAACGCGGGGGTCAGGCAGATACGCAGTATTTT. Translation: CAKRGGQADTQYF. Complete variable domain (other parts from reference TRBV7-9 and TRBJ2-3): DTGVSQNPRHKITKRGQNVTFRCDPISEHNRLYWYRQTLGQGPEFLTYFQNEAQLEKSRLLSDRFSAERPKGSFSTLEIQRTEQGDSAMYLCAKRGGQADTQYFGPGTRLTVL.

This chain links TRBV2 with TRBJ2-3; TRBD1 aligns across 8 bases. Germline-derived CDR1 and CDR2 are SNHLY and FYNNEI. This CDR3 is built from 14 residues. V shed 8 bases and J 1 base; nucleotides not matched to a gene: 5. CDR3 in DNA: TGTGCCAGCGAGCTGACAGGGGGCACAGATACGCAGTATTTT. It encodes CASELTGGTDTQYF.

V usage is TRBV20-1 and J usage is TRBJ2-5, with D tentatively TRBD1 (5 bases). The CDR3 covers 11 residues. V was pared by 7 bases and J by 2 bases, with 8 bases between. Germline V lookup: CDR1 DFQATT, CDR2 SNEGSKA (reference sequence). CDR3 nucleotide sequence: TGCAGTGGACAGATACAAGAGACCCAGTACTTC. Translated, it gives CSGQIQETQYF.

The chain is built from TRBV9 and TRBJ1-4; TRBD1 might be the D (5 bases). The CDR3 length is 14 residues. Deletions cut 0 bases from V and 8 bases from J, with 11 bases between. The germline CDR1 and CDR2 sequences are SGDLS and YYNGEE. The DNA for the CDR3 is TGTGCCAGCAGCGTAGCTCCTGGGGGAGAAAAACTGTTTTTT. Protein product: CASSVAPGGEKLFF.

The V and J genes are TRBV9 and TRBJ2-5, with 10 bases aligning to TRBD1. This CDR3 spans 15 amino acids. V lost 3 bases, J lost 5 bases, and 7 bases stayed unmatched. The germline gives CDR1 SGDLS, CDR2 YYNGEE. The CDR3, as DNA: TGTGCCAGCAGCGGTGGACAGGGGGTAAGGGAGACCCAGTACTTC. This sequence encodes CASSGGQGVRETQYF.